The following is a T cell receptor beta chain sequence with its context. Its antigen is as yet unknown. These data come from a study of siplizumab effects on memory and regulatory T cells. Findings of the study overall: A major contribution to the alloresponse seemed to be made by naive T cells, which seemed more diverse than memory cells.

CDR1 is KGHSH and CDR2 is LQKENI in the germline V gene. V dropped 2 bases and J dropped 3; count of bases not matched to a gene: 6. This CDR3 is built from 16 residues. Generated by immunoSEQ multiplex PCR, the TCRdb table keeps only in-frame clones and is missing some. This table holds around 95,000 clones, 94% found once. The rearrangement links TRBV18 to TRBJ1-5, with 8 bases lining up with TRBD1. The source material was non-Treg CD4+ T cells sorted from blood. The receptor was derived from a human donor in good health. In DNA, the CDR3 is TGTGCCAGCTCACCATCGACAGGGGTTAACAATCAGCCCCAGCATTTT. It encodes CASSPSTGVNNQPQHF.